This TCR beta chain was recorded in a study of regulatory T cells in long-lasting Graves disease. General observations from the study: Persistent disease showed a preference for TRBV28, TRBJ1-2 and TRBJ2-5.

This clonotype was found many times. Its antigen is not identified. Researchers made TCR beta libraries by using iRepertoire HTBI primers and running Arm-PCR on CDR3 regions. TCRdb ran MiXCR on the multiplex PCR reads and lists one entry per CDR3 protein. The profile shows approximately 350,000 distinct CDR3 sequences, 16% of them singletons. Time point described: newly diagnosed GD, antithyroid drugs for less than 3 months. PBMC RNA served as the TCR library source. As collected, the peripheral blood samples measured about 9.6 milliliters each and went into EDTA tubes. With 2 bases clipped from V and 5 bases from J, the junction kept 16 bases outside the gene matches. The CDR3 has 18 residues. Looked up from germline, CDR1 is SGHVS and CDR2 is FQNEAQ. Separately, the same data were catalogued under a study of T cells in Graves' hyperthyroidism and ophthalmopathy. From that study: Most clonotypes expanded in the thyroid (above 0.001) were also present in blood. Stable hyperthyroidism and ophthalmopathy were separated using 13 V-J signatures.

The specimen was peripheral blood mononuclear cells (PBMCs), collected at new diagnosis, from a patient treated with antithyroid drugs. The chain has TRBV7-8 and TRBJ2-5; 8 bases are shared with TRBD2. This TCR was recovered from a man aged 35 to 55 with Graves disease. The CDR3, as DNA: TGTGCCAGCAGCTTACCCACTATCACGGGGGGGGCCGGTGAGACCCAGTACTTC. Protein sequence: CASSLPTITGGAGETQYF.